This entry features one TCR beta chain sequence. Its specificity is unknown. Primers: 60 Vbeta forward and 13 Jbeta reverse. TCRdb keeps only in-frame clones here, not all; method: immunoSEQ multiplex PCR. Of around 150,000 clones in the sample, 73% were seen once. V dropped 5 bases and J dropped 4; count of bases not matched to a gene: 10. The CDR3 extends over 14 amino acids. CDR1 and CDR2 (germline): SQVTM, ANQGSEA. The data belong to a study of cytomegalovirus exposure and HLA in healthy donors. Study as a whole: Earlier, 150 million to 200 million T cells were analyzed, and 117 million unique TCR beta sequences were found among them. Among the 370 or so donors who were genotyped, about 84% fell in the genetic ancestry cluster that is associated with self-reported Caucasian donors. General study findings and limits: For presence/absence analyses, sequencing depth was assumed to be roughly uniform across donors.

This sequence originates from a human donor in good health. The chain couples TRBV29-1 to TRBJ2-7, with 8 bases identical to TRBD1. Sequences were obtained from PBMCs. In DNA, the CDR3 is TGCAGCGTTATAACCCAGGGGGCAGGATACGAGCAGTACTTC. This codes for CSVITQGAGYEQYF.